These 15 T cell receptor beta chains were all obtained from the same sample, sequenced in a study of blood T cell repertoires in COVID-19. Measured with immunoSEQ multiplex PCR; TCRdb has only the in-frame clones, and not every one. The table lists 200,000 to 250,000 clones, under 85% of them singletons. Specimen: PBMCs or T cells enriched from blood (not recorded which). The receptors were sampled from a man in his 60s who had recovered from COVID-19.

The chain has TRBV11-3 and TRBJ2-1; the D is unclear. Germline CDR1 and CDR2: SGHNT and YENEEA. This CDR3 comprises 15 residues. V was trimmed by 5 bases and J by 0 bases, leaving 11 bases between them. CDR3 protein: CASSPARGSYNEQFF. The CDR3 DNA reads TGTGCCAGCAGCCCTGCTAGAGGCTCCTACAATGAGCAGTTCTTC.

This chain connects TRBV6-5 to TRBJ1-4; tentatively, D is TRBD1 (5 bases). Trimming shortened V by 8 bases and J by 8 bases, and 15 bases separated the two germline ends. The CDR3 runs to 13 residues. CDR1 MNHEY and CDR2 SVGAGI come from the germline V gene. CDR3 nucleotides: TGTGCCAGCCAAGACAGTCATGAGGAAAAACTGTTTTTT. This sequence encodes CASQDSHEEKLFF.

V usage is TRBV5-6 and J usage is TRBJ1-2, with TRBD1 matching 7 bases. The CDR3 extends over 11 amino acids. CDR1 SGHDT and CDR2 YYEEEE come from the germline V gene. V was clipped by 1 base and J by 14 bases; unmatched bases: 5. The CDR3, as DNA: TGTGCCAGCAGCTTGAACAGGGGCGAAACCTTC. Its translation is CASSLNRGETF.

This clone was seen a handful of times. The CDR3 bases are TGTGCCAGCAGCTTAGCCGATTCACCCCTCCACTTT. It specifies CASSLADSPLHF. V gene TRBV7-8 combines with J gene TRBJ1-6; no reliable D call. Germline V gives CDR1 SGHVS, CDR2 FQNEAQ. Trimming shortened V by 0 bases and J by 8 bases, and 2 bases separated the two germline ends. The CDR3 loop spans 12 amino acids.

The chain carries TRBV10-2 and TRBJ2-7; TRBD2 might be the D (5 bases). CDR3 length equals 12 residues. Per the germline V gene, CDR1 is WSHSY and CDR2 is SAAADI. Trimming pared 2 bases from V and 6 bases from J, leaving 8 bases between. CDR3 residues: CASSELAVEQYF. The CDR3 nucleotides are TGCGCCAGCAGTGAGCTAGCAGTCGAGCAGTACTTC.

The CDR3: CASSLRSYEQYF. CDR3 in DNA: TGTGCCAGCAGCTTGCGCAGCTACGAGCAGTACTTC. V usage is TRBV5-6 and J usage is TRBJ2-7; D is unclear. The V end lost 1 base, the J end lost 3 bases, and 5 bases lay between the germline ends. CDR3 length: 12 residues. In germline, CDR1 is SGHDT, CDR2 YYEEEE. Full variable domain (missing parts from reference TRBV5-6 and TRBJ2-7): DAGVTQSPTHLIKTRGQQVTLRCSPKSGHDTVSWYQQALGQGPQFIFQYYEEEERQRGNFPDRFSGHQFPNYSSELNVNALLLGDSALYLCASSLRSYEQYFGPGTRLTVT.

The chain recombines TRBV5-1 with TRBJ1-1; D gene ambiguous. V was cut by 2 bases and J by 0 bases, with 17 bases left in between. This CDR3 is 17 amino acids long. In germline, CDR1 is SGHRS, CDR2 YFSETQ. This CDR3 is CASSFGRNPPMNTEAFF. The CDR3 coding sequence is TGCGCCAGCAGCTTCGGGAGAAACCCTCCTATGAACACTGAAGCTTTCTTT.

The J gene is TRBJ1-1, the V gene TRBV2; perhaps TRBD1 as D (6 bases). V dropped 2 bases and J dropped 6 bases, with 13 bases sitting between them. This CDR3 contains 14 residues. CDR1 and CDR2 from the germline V gene are SNHLY and FYNNEI. The CDR3 protein is CASSEPGQGSEAFF. Here the CDR3 DNA reads TGTGCCAGCAGTGAACCGGGACAAGGCTCTGAAGCTTTCTTT. Looking up the rest from reference TRBV2 and TRBJ1-1 gives the full variable domain: EPEVTQTPSHQVTQMGQEVILRCVPISNHLYFYWYRQILGQKVEFLVSFYNNEISEKSEIFDDQFSVERPDGSNFTLKIRSTKLEDSAMYFCASSEPGQGSEAFFGQGTRLTVV.

The V call is TRBV5-1, the J call TRBJ1-4; D possibly corresponds to TRBD1 (6 bases). The CDR3 length is 16 residues. The germline V gene has CDR1 SGHRS and CDR2 YFSETQ. Trimming took off 3 bases at V and 3 bases at J, with 15 bases between the two ends. The CDR3 coding sequence is TGCGCCAGCAGCTCACAACCCGGGACACCTAATGAAAAACTGTTTTTT. The encoded protein is CASSSQPGTPNEKLFF.

This clone was seen more than once but under ten times. The chain joins TRBV10-2 to TRBJ1-5; D gene uncertain. Germline V gives CDR1 WSHSY, CDR2 SAAADI. Trimming took 3 bases from V and 0 from J, leaving 12 bases between them. This CDR3 region has 16 residues. This CDR3 reads CASSDSSRYSNQPQHF. Written as DNA, the CDR3 is TGCGCCAGCAGTGACTCATCGAGATATAGCAATCAGCCCCAGCATTTT.

The chain has TRBV6-2 or TRBV6-3 and TRBJ1-5; no reliable D call. Trimming shortened V by 2 bases and J by 0 bases, and 8 bases separated the two germline ends. Germline V gene data show CDR1 as MNHEY and CDR2 as SVGEGT. The CDR3 spans 15 residues. The CDR3 spells CASSYGRNSNQPQHF. The CDR3 DNA reads as TGTGCCAGCAGTTACGGCAGAAATAGCAATCAGCCCCAGCATTTT.

J is TRBJ2-1 and V is TRBV9; D is possibly TRBD2 (6 bases). V lost 3 bases and J 6 bases, leaving 10 bases between the germline ends. This CDR3 is 13 amino acids long. From germline, CDR1 is SGDLS and CDR2 YYNGEE. The CDR3 DNA follows: TGTGCCAGCAGCGGAAGACTAGGCAATGAGCAGTTCTTC. Protein sequence: CASSGRLGNEQFF.

V is TRBV24-1 and J is TRBJ2-3; 8 nucleotides match TRBD1. Germline CDR1 reads KGHDR; CDR2 reads SFDVKD. V lost 3 bases, J lost 3 bases, and 4 bases stayed unmatched. CDR3 length: 15 amino acids. Written as DNA, the CDR3 is TGTGCCACCAGTGATCAGGGGGCTGGAACAGATACGCAGTATTTT. This gives the protein CATSDQGAGTDTQYF.

V gene TRBV18 combines with J gene TRBJ2-7; 7 bases map to TRBD1. This CDR3 comprises 15 residues. Trimming at V came to 5 bases and at J to 2 bases, leaving 9 bases not matched to a gene. Per the germline V gene, CDR1 is KGHSH and CDR2 is LQKENI. CDR3 amino acids: CASSESGTATYEQYF. CDR3 DNA: TGTGCCAGCTCAGAGTCCGGGACAGCAACCTACGAGCAGTACTTC.

The chain has TRBV30 and TRBJ1-2, with D perhaps matching TRBD1 (6 bases). The length of the CDR3 is 17 residues. V was trimmed by 3 bases and J by 0 bases, leaving 20 bases between them. Germline V gene sequence: CDR1 GTSNPN, CDR2 SVGIG (reference sequence). The CDR3 DNA sequence: TGTGCCTGGAGCCTTGGGGCAAGGACAGTAACTAACTATGGCTACACCTTC. Protein: CAWSLGARTVTNYGYTF.